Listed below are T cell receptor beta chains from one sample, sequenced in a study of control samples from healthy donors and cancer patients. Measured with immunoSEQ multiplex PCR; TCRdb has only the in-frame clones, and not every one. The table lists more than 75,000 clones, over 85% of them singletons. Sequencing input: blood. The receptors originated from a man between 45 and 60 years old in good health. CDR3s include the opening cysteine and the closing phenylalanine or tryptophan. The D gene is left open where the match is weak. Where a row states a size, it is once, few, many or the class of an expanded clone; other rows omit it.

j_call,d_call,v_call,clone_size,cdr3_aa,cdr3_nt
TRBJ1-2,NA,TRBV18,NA,CASSGGQDYGYTF,TGTGCCAGCTCTGGCGGGCAAGACTATGGCTACACCTTC
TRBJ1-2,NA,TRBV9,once,CASSPRDRYGYTF,TGTGCCAGCAGCCCGAGGGACCGCTATGGCTACACCTTC
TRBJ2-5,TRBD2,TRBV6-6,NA,CASRSAGEQETQYF,TGTGCCAGCAGGTCCGCGGGGGAGCAAGAGACCCAGTACTTC
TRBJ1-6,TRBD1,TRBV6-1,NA,CASSELPGGGSPLHF,TGTGCCAGCAGTGAACTGCCAGGGGGAGGTTCACCCCTCCACTTT
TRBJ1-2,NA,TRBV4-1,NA,CASSQEPGAGGYTF,TGCGCCAGCAGCCAAGAACCGGGAGCTGGTGGCTACACCTTC
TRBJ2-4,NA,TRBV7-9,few,CASTKAGGAGNIQYF,TGTGCCAGCACCAAGGCTGGGGGGGCGGGTAACATTCAGTACTTC
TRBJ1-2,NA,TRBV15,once,CATTHAPSVRGYTF,TGTGCCACCACGCACGCCCCCTCTGTGAGGGGCTACACCTTC
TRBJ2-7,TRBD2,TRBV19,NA,CASSTGLADGEQYF,TGTGCCAGTAGTACGGGACTAGCGGACGGAGAGCAGTACTTC
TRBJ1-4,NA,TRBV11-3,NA,CASSPRQGQKLFF,TGTGCCAGCAGCCCCCGCCAGGGTCAAAAACTGTTTTTT
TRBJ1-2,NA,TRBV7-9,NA,CASSLRAEANYGYTF,TGTGCCAGCAGCTTACGGGCAGAGGCTAACTATGGCTACACCTTC
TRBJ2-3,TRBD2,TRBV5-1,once,CASSSGSWGGSTDTQYF,TGCGCCAGCAGCTCGGGATCCTGGGGGGGATCCACAGATACGCAGTATTTT
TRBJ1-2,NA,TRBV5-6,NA,CASSMDSYYGYTF,TGTGCCAGCAGCATGGACAGCTACTATGGCTACACCTTC
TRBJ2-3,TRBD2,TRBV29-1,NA,CSVGWGGPTDTQYF,TGCAGCGTCGGTTGGGGGGGACCCACAGATACGCAGTATTTT
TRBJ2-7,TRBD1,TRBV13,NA,CASSSQDRYSEQYF,TGTGCCAGCAGCTCGCAGGACAGGTACTCCGAGCAGTACTTC
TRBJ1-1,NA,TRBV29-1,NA,CSVDPTSGAFF,TGCAGCGTTGACCCGACGTCCGGGGCTTTCTTT
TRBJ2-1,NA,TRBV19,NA,CASGLGNEQFF,TGTGCCAGCGGGTTGGGCAATGAGCAGTTCTTC